This is a list of T cell receptor beta chains from one sample in a study of PD-1 blockade in mismatch repair-deficient tumors. Generated by immunoSEQ multiplex PCR, the TCRdb table keeps only in-frame clones and is missing some. The sample lists approximately 40,000 clones, about 76% occurring once. The source was peripheral blood, collected 4 weeks after starting pembrolizumab. The receptors come from an adult with mismatch repair-deficient cancer. CDR3s leave out the opening cysteine and the closing phenylalanine or tryptophan.

>TRBJ2-6|TRBV5-4
ASSHTGVAGANVLT
>TRBJ1-3|TRBV6-5
ASSYSGQGLNTIY
>TRBJ1-4|TRBV28
ASSLGRGGPKKNEKLF
>TRBJ1-1|TRBV5-1
ASSPGQTSGTEAF
>TRBJ2-3|TRBV12-1
ASYTYGRTDTQY
>TRBJ1-5|TRBV6-1
ASRSASGGQPQH
>TRBJ2-5|TRBV5-6
ASSFWHRVQETQY
>TRBJ2-3|TRBV19
ASSIMVTGWGTDTQY
>TRBJ2-3|TRBV10-3
AISGTGNKDTQY
>TRBJ2-1|TRBV7-9
ASSSSRGGTSYNEQF
>TRBJ2-1|TRBV27
ASSLSGTNANEQF
>TRBJ2-2|TRBV2
ASRDRGFNTGELF
>TRBJ2-7|TRBV30
AWSNYGVSGSYEQY
>TRBJ2-2|TRBV9
ASSAGLGWTGELF
>TRBJ2-5|TRBV6-6
ASSWLAGGPEETQY
>TRBJ2-5|TRBV7-2
ASSLLGQSEGTQY
>TRBJ2-2|TRBV6-4
ASSDSASGTVNTGELF
>TRBJ2-1|TRBV9
ASSSRTGWTGLGNEQF
>TRBJ2-1|TRBV10-1
ASSLGPFHGQF